These 20 T cell receptor beta chains came from one sample sequenced in a study of Tregs in tolerant kidney transplant recipients. Measured with immunoSEQ multiplex PCR; TCRdb has only the in-frame clones, and not every one. The sample totals some 29,000 clones. Related graft donors supplied nonmyeloablative bone marrow transplants, and mixed chimerism was transient. Specimen: CD4+ T cells from blood (PBMCs), collected 24 months after the transplant. All receptors come from a human patient who received a combined kidney and bone marrow transplant. T cells may partly derive from the graft donor.

With respect to this clone: The CDR3 end is not reached by the read, which stops 3 residues before it; the germline J gene fills it in. This sequence joins TRBV2 and TRBJ1-2, with TRBD1 matching 10 bases. V lost 3 bases and J lost 4; bases outside the gene matches: 14. This CDR3 contains 18 residues. Germline V gives CDR1 SNHLY, CDR2 FYNNEI. The DNA read from the CDR3 is TGTGCCAGCAGTGAGTTTCTGACAGGGGGCAGACTGGGCTATGGC. Protein product: CASSEFLTGGRLGYG. The whole CDR3 protein reads CASSEFLTGGRLGYGYTF.

Points on this clone: The read falls 3 residues short of the CDR3 end, and the missing part is taken from the germline J gene. The rearrangement joins TRBV10-3 to TRBJ1-2; D is perhaps TRBD1 (5 bases). The CDR3 has 15 residues. The V end was cut by 8 bases, the J end by 4 bases, with 20 bases between. Germline lookup yields CDR1 ENHRY and CDR2 SYGVKD. CDR3 bases read: TGTGCCATCGCCCGGTCCTCAGCAGGGAGCTATGGC. It encodes CAIARSSAGSYG. From start to end, the CDR3 is CAIARSSAGSYGYTF.

A note on this clone: The missing CDR3 end, 3 residues past where the read stops, is filled in from the germline J gene. This chain uses TRBV14 with TRBJ2-7; weak D call: TRBD2 (7 bases). The CDR3 extends over 15 amino acids. Per the germline V gene, CDR1 is SGHDN and CDR2 is FVKESK. With 0 bases removed from V and 5 bases from J, the gap between germline ends came to 14 bases. The CDR3 sequence is CASSQDRGRAHEQYF. The part of the CDR3 DNA that was read is TGTGCCAGCAGCCAAGATAGGGGGAGGGCCCACGAG.

Notes on this clone: Read sequence stops 3 residues before the CDR3 end, and the germline J gene provides the missing end. J is TRBJ1-5 and V is TRBV7-9, with D unclear. Germline assignment: CDR1 SEHNR and CDR2 FQNEAQ (reference sequence). V lost 5 bases and J 5 bases, leaving 13 bases between the germline ends. This CDR3 region has 14 residues. The CDR3 sequence is CASSPSREDQPQHF. The CDR3 bases that were read are TGTGCCAGCAGCCCCTCGCGGGAGGATCAGCCC.

A remark on this clone: The CDR3 end lies 3 residues beyond the end of the read and is filled in from the germline J gene. The chain carries TRBV20-1 and TRBJ1-4, with TRBD1 matching over 8 bases. Germline assignment: CDR1 DFQATT and CDR2 SNEGSKA (reference sequence). V gave up 4 bases and J gave up 5 bases; unmatched junction bases: 9. There are 15 residues in the CDR3. This CDR3 is CSANGQGRKNEKLFF. Partial CDR3 DNA: TGCAGTGCTAACGGACAGGGCAGGAAAAATGAAAAA.

Concerning this clone: Coverage ceases 3 residues before the CDR3 finishes, and the germline J gene fills in the end. This chain joins TRBV29-1 and TRBJ2-1, with D perhaps matching TRBD2 (6 bases). CDR1 SQVTM and CDR2 ANQGSEA come from the germline V gene. V lost 8 bases to trimming and J lost 0 bases, with 17 bases between them. The CDR3 loop spans 15 amino acids. The CDR3 region is CSWGRGSGSYNEQFF. The covered CDR3 bases are TGCAGCTGGGGTCGTGGTAGCGGCTCCTACAATGAG.

In regard to this clone: The read stops 3 residues short of the end of the CDR3; the missing end is completed from the germline J gene. The V and J genes are TRBV18 and TRBJ1-5; 7 nucleotides agree with TRBD1. Per the germline V gene, CDR1 is KGHSH and CDR2 is LQKENI. V lost 6 bases and J lost 2; bases outside the gene matches: 7. The CDR3 loop spans 15 amino acids. The CDR3 reads CASSRGGAGNQPQHF. The DNA read from the CDR3 is TGTGCCAGCTCCCGAGGGGGCGCGGGCAATCAGCCC.

Remarks on this clone: From the germline J gene comes the end of the CDR3, since the read stops 3 residues before it. The V call is TRBV24-1, the J call TRBJ2-1, with 14 bases identical to TRBD2. V trimming: 3 bases; J trimming: 9 bases; junction bases outside the gene matches: 6. CDR3 size: 16 residues. CDR1 and CDR2 (germline): KGHDR, SFDVKD. CDR3 protein: CATSDATSGRAVEQFF. Partial CDR3 DNA: TGTGCCACCAGTGATGCGACTAGCGGGAGGGCCGTTGAG.

In the case of this clone: Read sequence stops 3 residues before the CDR3 end, and the germline J gene provides the missing end. This chain links TRBV5-1 with TRBJ2-5; unclear D gene. Germline loops: CDR1 SGHRS, CDR2 YFSETQ. This CDR3 is 13 amino acids long. Trimming stripped 2 bases from V and 4 bases from J, with 9 bases between. CDR3 DNA, as far as it was read: TGCGCCAGCAGCTTTGGCAGAGGAGAGACC. Translating gives CASSFGRGET. The entire CDR3 protein reads CASSFGRGETQYF.

On this clone itself: The CDR3 goes on 3 residues after the read ends, and that part is filled in from the germline J gene. The chain couples TRBV7-3 to TRBJ2-1; D is perhaps TRBD2 (5 bases). CDR1 is SGHTA, CDR2 FQGTGA, per germline. Trimming removed 2 bases from V and 3 bases from J, with 8 bases in between. The CDR3 has 14 amino acids. The CDR3 DNA, read in part, is TGTGCCAGCAGCTTAGACGCGGGCTACAATGAG. Amino acid sequence: CASSLDAGYNE. The full-length CDR3 reads as CASSLDAGYNEQFF.

A remark on this clone: The read ends 3 residues before the CDR3 terminus; that terminus is restored from the germline J gene. The chain employs TRBV7-9 and TRBJ2-7; D is undetermined. In germline, CDR1 is SEHNR, CDR2 FQNEAQ (reference sequence). The ends were cut back, 8 bases at V and 5 bases at J, with 10 bases in the middle. The CDR3 totals 11 residues. The CDR3 bases that were read are TGTGCCAGCCCCAAGCCCAACGAG. The encoded protein is CASPKPNE. The entire CDR3 protein reads CASPKPNEQYF.

Partial CDR3 DNA: TGTGCCAGCTCACCACCCCAGCGAGAGACC. As protein: CASSPPQRET. The full CDR3 protein reads CASSPPQRETQYF. The V call is TRBV18, the J call TRBJ2-5; D ambiguous. Sequencing ends 3 residues short of the CDR3 end; the germline J gene provides the rest. V dropped 0 bases and J dropped 4 bases, with 6 bases sitting between them. CDR3 length equals 13 residues. Germline V gives CDR1 KGHSH, CDR2 LQKENI.

Remarks on this clone: The read terminates 3 residues ahead of where the CDR3 ends, so the germline J gene completes it. The chain couples TRBV19 to TRBJ2-1; TRBD2 aligns across 11 bases. The germline CDR1 and CDR2 sequences are LNHDA and SQIVND (reference sequence). J lost 9 bases, V lost 3 bases, and 4 bases had no gene match. The CDR3 extends over 14 amino acids. CDR3 DNA, as far as it was read: TGTGCCAGTAGTATTACTAGCGGGAGTAGTGAG. It specifies CASSITSGSSE. The entire CDR3 reads CASSITSGSSEQFF.

About this clone: The CDR3 end lies 3 residues beyond the end of the read and is filled in from the germline J gene. V and J are TRBV20-1 and TRBJ2-5; 8 bases are a match to TRBD2. In germline, CDR1 is DFQATT, CDR2 SNEGSKA (reference sequence). The CDR3 loop spans 15 amino acids. J lost 6 bases, V lost 3 bases, and 12 bases had no gene match. The covered CDR3 bases are TGCAGTGCTAGTCAAAGCGGGAGTTTGATAAAGACC. Translated, it gives CSASQSGSLIKT. Given in full, the CDR3 is CSASQSGSLIKTQYF.

This clone is identified as medium-sized from frequency. Read data end 3 residues before the CDR3 end; the end is taken from the germline J gene. This chain uses TRBV19 with TRBJ2-2, with 7 bases aligning to TRBD1. Germline V gives CDR1 LNHDA, CDR2 SQIVND (reference sequence). The CDR3 runs to 13 residues. After removal of 4 bases from V and 6 bases from J, the junction contained 2 bases not matched to a gene. The part of the CDR3 DNA that was read is TGTGCCAGTAGTACCCAGGGGGCCGGGGAG. Its protein product is CASSTQGAGE. In full, the CDR3 reads CASSTQGAGELFF.

For this clone: The CDR3 goes on 3 residues after the read ends, and that part is filled in from the germline J gene. The J gene is TRBJ2-7, the V gene TRBV6-2 or TRBV6-3, with TRBD2 matching 10 bases. The V gene's germline CDR1 is MNHEY and CDR2 SVGEGT. V lost 7 bases, J lost 3 bases, and 3 bases stayed unmatched. The CDR3 length is 13 residues. CDR3 in amino acids: CASTSGRIYEQYF. The sequenced CDR3 bases are TGTGCCAGCACTAGCGGGAGAATCTACGAG.

A remark on this clone: Sequencing ends 3 residues short of the CDR3 end; the germline J gene provides the rest. This sequence joins TRBV20-1 and TRBJ2-7, with TRBD2 matching 8 bases. The CDR3 covers 14 residues. Germline CDR1 DFQATT, CDR2 SNEGSKA (reference sequence). V shed 6 bases and J 2 bases; nucleotides not matched to a gene: 9. CDR3 sequence: CSAPRSGRPYEQYF. The DNA read from the CDR3 is TGCAGTGCCCCCAGGAGCGGGAGACCCTACGAG.

Comments on this clone: Read sequence stops 3 residues before the CDR3 end, and the germline J gene provides the missing end. The rearrangement uses TRBV18 and TRBJ2-7; TRBD1 matches 7 bases. V was pared by 2 bases and J by 1 base, with 5 bases of the junction left unmatched. Per the germline V gene, CDR1 is KGHSH and CDR2 is LQKENI. The CDR3 contains 15 residues. The CDR3 sequence: CASSPVGQASYEQYF. Partial CDR3 DNA: TGTGCCAGCTCACCAGTCGGACAGGCTTCCTACGAG.

Of note for this clone: The observed sequence ends 3 residues before the CDR3 terminus, with the missing tail filled in from the germline J gene. The chain carries TRBV20-1 and TRBJ1-6; tentatively, D is TRBD1 (6 bases). The CDR3 has 16 residues. V was shortened by 0 bases and J by 6 bases, with 15 bases between the two germline ends. Germline CDR1 and CDR2: DFQATT and SNEGSKA (reference sequence). The CDR3 sequence: CSARDPRQDTNSPLHF. The sequenced part of the CDR3 DNA is TGCAGTGCTAGAGATCCCCGACAGGATACTAATTCACCC.

Comment on this clone: The sequence runs out 3 residues before the end of the CDR3; the remainder is reconstructed from the germline J gene. This chain connects TRBV7-2 to TRBJ1-1, with D possibly being TRBD1 (5 bases). This CDR3 is 12 amino acids long. Germline V gene sequence: CDR1 SGHTA, CDR2 FQGNSA. The CDR3 is CASSLEAGLAFF. The part of the CDR3 DNA that was read is TGTGCCAGCAGCTTAGAGGCAGGGTTA.